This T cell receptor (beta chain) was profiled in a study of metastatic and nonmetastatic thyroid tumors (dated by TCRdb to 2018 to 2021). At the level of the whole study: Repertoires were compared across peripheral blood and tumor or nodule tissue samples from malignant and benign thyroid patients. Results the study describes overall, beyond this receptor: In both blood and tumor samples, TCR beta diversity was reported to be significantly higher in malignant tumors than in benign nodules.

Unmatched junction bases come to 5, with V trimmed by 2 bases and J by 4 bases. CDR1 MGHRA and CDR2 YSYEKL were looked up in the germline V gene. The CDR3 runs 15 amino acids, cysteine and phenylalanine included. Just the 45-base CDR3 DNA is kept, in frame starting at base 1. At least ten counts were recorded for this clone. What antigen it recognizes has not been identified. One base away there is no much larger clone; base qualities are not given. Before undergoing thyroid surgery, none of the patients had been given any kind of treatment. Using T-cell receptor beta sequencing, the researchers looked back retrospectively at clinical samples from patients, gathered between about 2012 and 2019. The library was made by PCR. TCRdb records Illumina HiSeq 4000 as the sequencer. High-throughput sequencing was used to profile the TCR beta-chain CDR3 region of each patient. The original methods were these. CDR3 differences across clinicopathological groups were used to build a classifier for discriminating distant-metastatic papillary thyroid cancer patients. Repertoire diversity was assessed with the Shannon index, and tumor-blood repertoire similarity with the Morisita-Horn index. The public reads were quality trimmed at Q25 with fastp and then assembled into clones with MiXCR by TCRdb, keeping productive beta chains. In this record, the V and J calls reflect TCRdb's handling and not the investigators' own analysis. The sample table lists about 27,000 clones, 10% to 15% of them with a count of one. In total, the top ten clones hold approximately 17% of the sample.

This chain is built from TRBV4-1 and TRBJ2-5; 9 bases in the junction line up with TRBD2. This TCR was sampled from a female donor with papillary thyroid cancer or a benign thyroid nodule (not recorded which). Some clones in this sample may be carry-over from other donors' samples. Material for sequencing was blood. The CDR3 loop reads CASSQPTSGVETQYF. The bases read TGCGCCAGCAGCCAACCGACTAGCGGCGTAGAGACCCAGTACTTC.